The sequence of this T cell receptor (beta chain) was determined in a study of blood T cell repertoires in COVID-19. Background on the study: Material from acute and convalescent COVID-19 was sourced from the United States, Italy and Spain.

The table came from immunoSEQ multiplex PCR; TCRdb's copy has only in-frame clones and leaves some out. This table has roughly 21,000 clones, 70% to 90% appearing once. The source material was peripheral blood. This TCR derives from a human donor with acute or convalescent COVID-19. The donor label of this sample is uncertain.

CDR3 loop: CASSQDLDRVGGYTF. CDR3 nucleotides: TGTGCCAGCAGCCAAGATTTAGACAGGGTGGGTGGCTACACCTTC. The chain joins TRBV4-2 to TRBJ1-2; TRBD1 agrees at 7 bases. The CDR3 loop spans 15 amino acids. Trimming removed 0 bases from V and 7 bases from J; junction bases left unmatched: 8. Germline loops: CDR1 LGHNA, CDR2 YNFKEQ.